This T cell receptor beta chain is from a study of glioma-infiltrating T cells after dendritic cell vaccination (dated by TCRdb to 2016 to 2017). Turning to the overall study: A cohort of about 15 glioblastoma patients from Phase I and II dendritic cell vaccination trials was included, of whom 9 were newly diagnosed and 6 had recurrent disease. Autologous tumor lysate-pulsed dendritic cell vaccination was administered to the patients between the early 2000s and the early 2010s. The vaccine consisted of monocyte-derived dendritic cells cultured less than eight days with IL-4 and GM-CSF, then pulsed overnight with autologous tumor lysate. Each patient was given three intradermal dendritic cell vaccine injections, spaced two weeks apart, in the arm below the axilla. Deep sequencing of TCR beta CDR3 regions was used to quantify tumor-infiltrating lymphocyte content and compare tumor and blood repertoires in dendritic cell-vaccinated glioblastoma patients. Survival after dendritic cell vaccination was correlated with TCR sequencing metrics, such as TIL content and the overlap between tumor and blood repertoires.

Study-wide conclusions, independent of this receptor: No direct relationship between TCR clonality and survival was found, suggesting a diverse polyclonal response may matter. The three-group TCR overlap response model was characterized as speculative, and prospective validation of the model was stated to be required. The cohort was small and heterogeneous, and full blood and tumor sets were available for few patients, with initial-recurrent tumor pairs available for even fewer patients. After dendritic cell vaccination, a higher estimated pretreatment TIL content predicted longer time to progression and longer overall survival.

The CDR3 runs 12 amino acids, cysteine and phenylalanine included. Of all the DNA, just the CDR3 is kept, 36 bases in frame from base 1. Between the V and J ends, shortened by 6 bases and 5 bases respectively, the junction contains 8 bases. The germline V gene encodes CDR1 MNHNS and CDR2 SASEGT. Selection of patients required sufficient residual fresh-frozen tumor tissue and over two years of available survival data. None of the glioblastoma patients carried an isocitrate dehydrogenase mutation, although molecular status otherwise varied. PBMC were collected before vaccination, two weeks after the third vaccination, and at tumor progression when it occurred. The Qiagen DNeasy Blood extraction Kit was used to extract genomic DNA. Turning to this clone: The antigen it binds to is not known. The sample holds no much larger clone one base away, and base qualities are not on file.

Using the immunoSEQ assay, TCRB CDR3 regions were amplified from roughly 2.1 micrograms of genomic DNA, or from all available DNA when less than that was on hand. The multiplex PCR relied on 60 forward primers for TCR V beta segments and 13 reverse primers for J beta segments. To estimate reads per starting template, synthetic control templates were spiked into each sample at limiting dilution. The Illumina HiSeq System generated 87 bp sequencing reads. In the source study's methods: PCR and sequencing errors were removed by a nearest neighbor algorithm that merged closely related sequences. TCR overlap was defined as the percentage of unique tumor TCR beta sequences that were also found in the peripheral blood of the same patient. Here the immuneACCESS table is served through TCRdb, limited to in-frame sequences with V and J called. Missing clones are a known gap in these copies; in checked studies unresolved V genes cover under half, and the rest lacks a known reason. The DNA gave D and trimming, while V, J and clone size come from that table. In this sample the table shows 65,000 to 90,000 clones, around 79% of which occur a single time. Clones ranked in the top ten supply around 2.3% of the sample.

The rearrangement combines TRBV6-1 with TRBJ1-5; the D gene lacks a confident call. The TCR sequence derives from a human donor with glioblastoma. The source material was blood, sampled before dendritic cell vaccination. The nucleotides are TGTGCCAGCAGGCGGTGGGATCAGCCCCAGCATTTT. It translates as CASRRWDQPQHF.